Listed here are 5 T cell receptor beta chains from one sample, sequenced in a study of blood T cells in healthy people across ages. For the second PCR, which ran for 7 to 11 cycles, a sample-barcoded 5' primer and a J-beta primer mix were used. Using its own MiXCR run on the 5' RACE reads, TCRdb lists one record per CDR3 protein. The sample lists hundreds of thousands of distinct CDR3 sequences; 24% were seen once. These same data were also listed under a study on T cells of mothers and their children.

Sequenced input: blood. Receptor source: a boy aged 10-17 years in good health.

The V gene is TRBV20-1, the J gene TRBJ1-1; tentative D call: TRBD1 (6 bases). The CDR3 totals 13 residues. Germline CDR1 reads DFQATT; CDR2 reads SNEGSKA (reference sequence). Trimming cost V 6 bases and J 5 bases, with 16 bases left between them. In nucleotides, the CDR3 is TGCAGTGCCCAACGGGGGCGGGGGACTGAAGCTTTCTTT. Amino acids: CSAQRGRGTEAFF.

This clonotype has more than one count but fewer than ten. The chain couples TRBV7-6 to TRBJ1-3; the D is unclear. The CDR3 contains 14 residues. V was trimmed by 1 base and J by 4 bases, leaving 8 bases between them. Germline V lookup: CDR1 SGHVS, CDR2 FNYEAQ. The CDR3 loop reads CASSLVAEGNTIYF. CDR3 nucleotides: TGTGCCAGCAGCTTAGTTGCAGAGGGAAACACCATATATTTT.

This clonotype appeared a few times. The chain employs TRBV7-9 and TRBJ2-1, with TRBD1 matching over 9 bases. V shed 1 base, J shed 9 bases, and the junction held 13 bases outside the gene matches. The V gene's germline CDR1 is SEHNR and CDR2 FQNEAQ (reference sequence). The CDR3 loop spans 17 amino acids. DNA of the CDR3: TGTGCCAGCAGCTTAGAGGCCTGGTCGGGACAGGGTGGTGAGCAGTTCTTC. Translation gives CASSLEAWSGQGGEQFF.

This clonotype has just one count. CDR3 nucleotides: TGTGCCAGCAGCGTAGACCCCACCGACAGGGGCACACAAGAGACCCAGTACTTC. It yields the protein CASSVDPTDRGTQETQYF. The chain links TRBV9 to TRBJ2-5; TRBD1 matches at 8 bases. The germline gives CDR1 SGDLS, CDR2 YYNGEE. Losses at the gene ends were 0 bases for V and 2 bases for J; bases not matched to a gene: 12. The length of the CDR3 is 18 residues.

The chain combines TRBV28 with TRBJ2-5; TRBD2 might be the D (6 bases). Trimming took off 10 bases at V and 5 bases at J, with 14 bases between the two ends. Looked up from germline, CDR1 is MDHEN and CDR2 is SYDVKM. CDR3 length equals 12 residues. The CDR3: CATSGVGETQYF. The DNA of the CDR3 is TGTGCCACCTCGGGAGTGGGGGAGACCCAGTACTTC.